The 20 T cell receptor beta chains below were found in one sample sequenced in a study of metastatic and nonmetastatic thyroid tumors. All patients were treatment-naive before thyroid surgery. TCRdb reanalyzed the PCR reads via MiXCR. Of thousands of clones detected, approximately 30% appear once; the ten largest clones hold about a fifth. Material: adjacent normal tissue. The receptors stem from a female donor with papillary thyroid cancer or a benign thyroid nodule (not recorded which). Some clones in this sample may be carry-over from other donors' samples.

The DNA for the CDR3 is TGTGCCAGCAGCTTAGAGAGGGGCAAGAACACTGAAGCTTTCTTT. The encoded protein is CASSLERGKNTEAFF. The chain links TRBV11-2 to TRBJ1-1, with D possibly TRBD1 on 5 matching bases. Trimming cost V 0 bases and J 1 base, with 9 bases left between them. This CDR3 is 15 amino acids long. CDR1 is SGHAT, CDR2 FQNNGV, per germline.

The V and J genes are TRBV28 and TRBJ1-1; no reliable D call. The germline V gene encodes CDR1 MDHEN and CDR2 SYDVKM. The V end lost 5 bases, the J end lost 1 base, and 8 bases lay between the germline ends. The CDR3 is 13 residues long. The CDR3 reads CASSPNQNTEAFF. The CDR3 nucleotides read TGTGCCAGCAGTCCGAATCAGAACACTGAAGCTTTCTTT.

This clone was seen only a few times. The chain links TRBV27 to TRBJ1-4, with a weak D call TRBD1 (5 bases). Germline V gene data show CDR1 as MNHEY and CDR2 as SMNVEV (reference sequence). The ends were cut back, 5 bases at V and 4 bases at J, with 11 bases in the middle. The CDR3 loop spans 14 amino acids. The DNA of the CDR3 is TGTGCCAGCAGTCCGCAGGGTTATAATGAAAAACTGTTTTTT. Translation: CASSPQGYNEKLFF.

CDR3 nucleotide sequence: TGCAGTGCTAAAACGCGGTACATAGGGTCACAACGAAATAATTCACCCCTCCACTTT. It yields the protein CSAKTRYIGSQRNNSPLHF. The rearrangement links TRBV20-1 to TRBJ1-6; D ambiguous. Between the trimmed V and J ends, which lost 4 bases and 5 bases, there was a span of 27 bases. CDR1 and CDR2 (germline): DFQATT, SNEGSKA (reference sequence). This CDR3 region has 19 residues.

This clone appeared many times. The chain couples TRBV3-1 to TRBJ2-5; the D is unclear. This CDR3 comprises 15 residues. Germline V gene sequence: CDR1 LGHDT, CDR2 YNNKEL (reference sequence). Between the trimmed V and J ends, which lost 0 bases and 3 bases, there was a span of 11 bases. CDR3 sequence: CASSQEHWSEETQYF. As DNA, the CDR3 is TGTGCCAGCAGCCAAGAGCATTGGTCAGAAGAGACCCAGTACTTC.

The chain links TRBV27 to TRBJ2-2, with TRBD1 matching 8 bases. The germline gives CDR1 MNHEY, CDR2 SMNVEV (reference sequence). This CDR3 comprises 16 residues. V shed 3 bases, J shed 4 bases, and the junction held 7 bases outside the gene matches. In DNA form, the CDR3 reads TGTGCCAGCAGTTTTAGGGACAGGACGGGCACCGGGGAGCTGTTTTTT. As protein: CASSFRDRTGTGELFF.

This clone was found a few times. The rearrangement uses TRBV20-1 and TRBJ2-7; D possibly corresponds to TRBD2 (6 bases). Germline assignment: CDR1 DFQATT and CDR2 SNEGSKA (reference sequence). Trimming left V 4 bases short and J 3 bases short, with 10 bases between. The CDR3 has 12 residues. This CDR3 is CSAKLADYEQYF. For the CDR3, the DNA is TGCAGTGCTAAACTAGCCGACTACGAGCAGTACTTC.

V and J are TRBV6-1 and TRBJ2-7, with no clear D. The CDR3 runs 14 residues. Per germline, CDR1 MNHNS and CDR2 SASEGT. V gave up 5 bases and J gave up 0 bases, with 11 bases separating them. CDR3 coding DNA: TGTGCCAGCAGTAACACTCGAAGCTCCTACGAGCAGTACTTC. It yields the protein CASSNTRSSYEQYF.

CDR3 coding DNA: TGTGCCAGCAGTCCCGACAGATTTCCCTCCTACGAGCAGTACTTC. Amino acids: CASSPDRFPSYEQYF. The genes are TRBV6-1 and TRBJ2-7, with D perhaps matching TRBD1 (5 bases). The germline V and J ends were trimmed by 5 bases and 0 bases, with 14 bases remaining between them. The CDR3 has 15 amino acids. Germline-derived CDR1 and CDR2 are MNHNS and SASEGT.

There are a few counts of this clone. V usage is TRBV5-1 and J usage is TRBJ2-7; possible D gene TRBD1, 6 bases. The germline gives CDR1 SGHRS, CDR2 YFSETQ. Trimming shortened V by 0 bases and J by 5 bases, and 9 bases separated the two germline ends. This CDR3 region has 13 residues. The CDR3 region is CASSLAGAHEQYF. The CDR3 DNA sequence: TGCGCCAGCAGCTTGGCAGGGGCCCACGAGCAGTACTTC.

This clone occurred once. The J gene is TRBJ1-1, the V gene TRBV2; D unclear. Trimming stripped 8 bases from V and 0 bases from J, with 16 bases between. The V gene's germline CDR1 is SNHLY and CDR2 FYNNEI. The CDR3 contains 15 residues. CDR3 amino acids: CASDGRGVMNTEAFF. The CDR3 DNA reads as TGTGCCAGCGATGGTCGTGGGGTTATGAACACTGAAGCTTTCTTT. The whole variable domain, remainder taken from reference TRBV2 and TRBJ1-1, is EPEVTQTPSHQVTQMGQEVILRCVPISNHLYFYWYRQILGQKVEFLVSFYNNEISEKSEIFDDQFSVERPDGSNFTLKIRSTKLEDSAMYFCASDGRGVMNTEAFFGQGTRLTVV.

The chain carries TRBV7-9 and TRBJ2-7; tentatively, D is TRBD1 or TRBD2 (5 bases each). V lost 2 bases and J 6 bases, leaving 14 bases between the germline ends. Germline V gives CDR1 SEHNR, CDR2 FQNEAQ (reference sequence). The CDR3 sequence is 14 residues long. The CDR3 reads CASSLTGMQGEQYF. CDR3 DNA sequence: TGTGCCAGCAGCTTAACCGGGATGCAGGGCGAGCAGTACTTC. The variable domain in full, with the rest retrieved from reference TRBV7-9 and TRBJ2-7, is DTGVSQNPRHKITKRGQNVTFRCDPISEHNRLYWYRQTLGQGPEFLTYFQNEAQLEKSRLLSDRFSAERPKGSFSTLEIQRTEQGDSAMYLCASSLTGMQGEQYFGPGTRLTVT.

By its share, this clone is medium-sized. The chain combines TRBV28 with TRBJ2-5; 9 bases fit TRBD1. CDR3 length equals 15 residues. V lost 6 bases to trimming and J lost 4 bases; unmatched junction nucleotides: 9. The V gene's germline CDR1 is MDHEN and CDR2 SYDVKM. The CDR3, as DNA: TGTGCCAGCAGCACCGGGACAGGGTCAGGAGAGACCCAGTACTTC. Translated: CASSTGTGSGETQYF.

This chain links TRBV6-1 with TRBJ1-2; 11 bases align to TRBD1. The V gene's germline CDR1 is MNHNS and CDR2 SASEGT. The length of the CDR3 is 15 residues. With 7 bases clipped from V and 3 bases from J, the junction kept 7 bases outside the gene matches. The CDR3 sequence is CASTDRGQLDYGYTF. The CDR3 coding sequence is TGTGCCAGCACGGACAGGGGGCAATTGGACTATGGCTACACCTTC.

The rearrangement links TRBV6-1 to TRBJ2-3; D not resolved. Germline V lookup: CDR1 MNHNS, CDR2 SASEGT. V lost 8 bases, J lost 8 bases, and 8 bases lay in between. This CDR3 has 10 residues. Written as DNA, the CDR3 is TGTGCCAGCGGACGGCCTACGCAGTATTTT. Its protein product is CASGRPTQYF.

The chain has TRBV5-1 and TRBJ2-7; 11 bases are a match to TRBD1. This CDR3 has 15 residues. V lost 1 base and J lost 6; bases outside the gene matches: 6. In germline, CDR1 is SGHRS, CDR2 YFSETQ. The CDR3 reads CASSLLSDRGREQYF. Here the CDR3 DNA reads TGCGCCAGCAGCTTGCTTTCGGACAGGGGGCGCGAGCAGTACTTC.

This chain's CDR3 is CASSLATGVDSPLHF. The CDR3 coding sequence is TGTGCCAGCAGCTTGGCGACAGGAGTCGATTCACCCCTCCACTTT. The chain is built from TRBV5-6 and TRBJ1-6, with D perhaps matching TRBD1 (6 bases). Germline CDR1 is SGHDT and CDR2 is YYEEEE. The CDR3 runs to 15 residues. V dropped 0 bases and J dropped 8 bases, with 12 bases sitting between them. The whole variable domain, filled in from reference TRBV5-6 and TRBJ1-6, reads DAGVTQSPTHLIKTRGQQVTLRCSPKSGHDTVSWYQQALGQGPQFIFQYYEEEERQRGNFPDRFSGHQFPNYSSELNVNALLLGDSALYLCASSLATGVDSPLHFGNGTRLTVT.

This clone is judged medium-sized. The chain links TRBV20-1 to TRBJ1-1; D unclear. CDR1 DFQATT and CDR2 SNEGSKA come from the germline V gene (reference sequence). There are 11 residues in the CDR3. V was trimmed by 3 bases and J by 7 bases, leaving 9 bases between them. CDR3 amino acids: CSARSSVEAFF. DNA of the CDR3: TGCAGTGCTAGGTCGAGTGTTGAAGCTTTCTTT.

This clone was observed a few times. The junction and the germline gene differ at one end; a read error may be behind it. The J gene is TRBJ2-7, the V gene TRBV27, with a weak D call TRBD2 (5 bases). CDR3 length: 14 residues. Germline CDR1 is MNHEY and CDR2 is SMNVEV (reference sequence). The CDR3 DNA reads TGTGCCAGCAGTATAGGGAAAGGGAGCTACGAGAAGTACTTC. Protein: CASSIGKGSYEKYF.

CDR3 DNA: TGTGCCAGCAGTGGGGACAGGGGAAGCACTGAAAATTTCTTT. It encodes CASSGDRGSTENFF. The V and J genes are TRBV2 and TRBJ1-1; 10 bases align to TRBD1. V shed 4 bases and J 13 bases; nucleotides not matched to a gene: 12. Germline loops: CDR1 SNHLY, CDR2 FYNNEI. This CDR3 spans 14 amino acids.